One and the same sample provided the 28 T cell receptor beta chains below, sequenced in a study of vaccination effects on CD4 cells after COVID-19. Using viral peptide pools, the ViraFEST assay grew out antigen-specific CD4+ T cells prior to sequencing. After less than twelve days in culture, the CD4+ T cells were isolated. Two-dose vaccination with either BNT162b2 or mRNA-1273 was given to the participants. Libraries were prepared by immunoSEQ multiplex PCR; TCRdb keeps only in-frame clonotypes and omits some of them. The sample lists 30,000 or so clones; 70% to 75% were seen once. These receptors have no identified antigens. Sequenced here: CD4+ T cells from PBMCs cultured with HCoV-NL63 spike peptides, sampled after COVID-19 vaccination. The origin of the receptors is a human donor who received a COVID-19 vaccine.

The chain carries TRBV5-8 and TRBJ1-4; 10 positions agree with TRBD1. CDR3 length: 15 amino acids. J lost 8 bases, V lost 5 bases, and 9 bases had no gene match. CDR1 and CDR2 (germline): SGHTS, YDEGEE. The CDR3 here is CASSSGTGEEEKLFF. DNA for the CDR3: TGTGCCAGCAGTTCGGGGACAGGGGAGGAGGAAAAACTGTTTTTT.

The chain joins TRBV5-4 to TRBJ2-1; D perhaps matches TRBD1 (5 bases). The germline V gene has CDR1 SGHNT and CDR2 YYREEE (reference sequence). The CDR3 is made up of 16 amino acids. The ends were cut back, 0 bases at V and 0 bases at J, with 10 bases in the middle. In DNA form, the CDR3 reads TGTGCCAGCAGCTTGGGGGGCGGAAGCTCCTACAATGAGCAGTTCTTC. It specifies CASSLGGGSSYNEQFF.

This clone was found a few times. J is TRBJ2-2 and V is TRBV19; the D is unclear. Germline CDR1 reads LNHDA; CDR2 reads SQIVND (reference sequence). The CDR3 spans 14 residues. Between the trimmed V and J ends, which lost 5 bases and 1 base, there was a span of 8 bases. CDR3 sequence (DNA): TGTGCCAGTAGTCCCCTACAGAACACCGGGGAGCTGTTTTTT. Encoded protein: CASSPLQNTGELFF.

This clone was observed a single time. The chain couples TRBV6-5 to TRBJ2-7, with 8 bases lining up with TRBD1. Germline CDR1 MNHEY, CDR2 SVGAGI. The CDR3 extends over 12 amino acids. The trim removed 10 bases at V and 9 bases at J, leaving 11 bases unmatched. CDR3 residues: CATAGGPGVQYF. The CDR3 coding sequence is TGTGCCACCGCAGGGGGCCCTGGGGTGCAGTACTTC.

The chain links TRBV5-1 to TRBJ1-1, with a tentative D call TRBD1 (6 bases). The germline gives CDR1 SGHRS, CDR2 YFSETQ. V was clipped by 4 bases and J by 4 bases, with 17 bases between them. The CDR3 is made up of 15 amino acids. The chain's CDR3 is CASSVGGPGRTEAFF. CDR3 nucleotide sequence: TGCGCCAGCAGCGTTGGGGGGCCTGGGCGCACTGAAGCTTTCTTT.

The genes are TRBV10-2 and TRBJ2-5; no clear D gene. The length of the CDR3 is 13 residues. The V gene's germline CDR1 is WSHSY and CDR2 SAAADI. Trimming stripped 4 bases from V and 5 bases from J, with 11 bases between. The CDR3 is CASSASSWETQYF. DNA for the CDR3: TGCGCCAGCAGTGCATCCTCTTGGGAGACCCAGTACTTC.

The chain has TRBV27 and TRBJ1-2; D is perhaps TRBD1 (5 bases). Per the germline V gene, CDR1 is MNHEY and CDR2 is SMNVEV (reference sequence). The CDR3 has 14 residues. Trimming pared 6 bases from V and 3 bases from J, leaving 14 bases between. The DNA for the CDR3 is TGTGCCAGCAGCCCCTCGGGGGGACACTATGGCTACACCTTC. It yields the protein CASSPSGGHYGYTF.

V and J are TRBV19 and TRBJ1-3; D unclear. The germline V and J ends were trimmed by 6 bases and 0 bases, with 6 bases remaining between them. From germline, CDR1 is LNHDA and CDR2 SQIVND (reference sequence). This CDR3 spans 13 amino acids. CDR3 coding DNA: TGTGCCAGTAGCACAAACTCTGGAAACACCATATATTTT. Translated: CASSTNSGNTIYF. Based on the CDR3 plus reference TRBV19 and TRBJ1-3, the full variable domain is DGGITQSPKYLFRKEGQNVTLSCEQNLNHDAMYWYRQDPGQGLRLIYYSQIVNDFQKGDIAEGYSVSREKKESFPLTVTSAQKNPTAFYLCASSTNSGNTIYFGEGSWLTVV.

The CDR3 is CASRAPAKNIQYF. CDR3 bases: TGTGCCAGCAGGGCGCCGGCCAAAAACATTCAGTACTTC. V and J are TRBV6-5 and TRBJ2-4; unclear D gene. From germline, CDR1 is MNHEY and CDR2 SVGAGI. V shed 6 bases and J shed 1 base, with 7 bases lying between them. The CDR3 covers 13 residues.

The chain employs TRBV11-2 and TRBJ1-6; the D is unclear. CDR1 is SGHAT and CDR2 is FQNNGV in the germline V gene. The CDR3 sequence is 13 residues long. V shed 1 base and J shed 10 bases, with 8 bases lying between them. The CDR3: CASSLALTSPLHF. The CDR3 nucleotides are TGTGCCAGCAGCTTAGCCCTCACGTCACCCCTCCACTTT.

This chain uses TRBV18 with TRBJ1-2, with 7 bases matching TRBD1. CDR1 is KGHSH, CDR2 LQKENI, per germline. With V trimmed by 5 bases and J by 5 bases, 5 bases remained unmatched. The CDR3 covers 13 residues. As DNA, the CDR3 is TGTGCCAGCTCAGGGACAGAAGAATATGGCTACACCTTC. It is translated as CASSGTEEYGYTF.

This clone turned up a few times. J is TRBJ2-1 and V is TRBV11-2; D remains ambiguous. Germline loops: CDR1 SGHAT, CDR2 FQNNGV. The CDR3 runs to 11 residues. V lost 5 bases and J 6 bases, leaving 5 bases between the germline ends. This chain's CDR3 is CASSRVNEQFF. The CDR3, as DNA: TGTGCCAGCAGCCGAGTCAATGAGCAGTTCTTC.

This chain joins TRBV27 and TRBJ2-2, with D perhaps TRBD2 (5 bases). V was clipped by 8 bases and J by 4 bases, with 17 bases between them. This CDR3 is built from 15 residues. The germline V gene encodes CDR1 MNHEY and CDR2 SMNVEV (reference sequence). CDR3 sequence (DNA): TGTGCCAGCGGAAAGACGGGGAGAAGCACCGGGGAGCTGTTTTTT. This translates into CASGKTGRSTGELFF.

This clone appeared a single time. This rearrangement joins TRBV4-1 to TRBJ2-3; 8 bases are a match to TRBD2. This CDR3 region has 16 residues. Trimming cost V 0 bases and J 7 bases; bases outside gene matches: 9. In germline, CDR1 is MGHRA, CDR2 YSYEKL. CDR3 bases: TGCGCCAGCAGCCAAGATCTACGGGGGGGAGGAAATACGCAGTATTTT. This gives the protein CASSQDLRGGGNTQYF.

The chain carries TRBV5-5 and TRBJ2-3; 8 bases match TRBD2. This CDR3 has 16 amino acids. Germline CDR1 is SGHKS and CDR2 is YYEKEE (reference sequence). V lost 0 bases to trimming and J lost 4 bases; unmatched junction nucleotides: 7. The CDR3 region is CASSLAVAGSSDTQYF. CDR3 in DNA: TGTGCCAGCAGCTTGGCTGTAGCGGGGAGCTCAGATACGCAGTATTTT.

This clone was picked up one time. This chain links TRBV11-2 with TRBJ2-5, with TRBD1 matching 9 bases. Germline loops: CDR1 SGHAT, CDR2 FQNNGV. The CDR3 loop spans 15 amino acids. J was trimmed by 5 bases and V by 1 base; bases with no gene match: 5. This chain's CDR3 is CASSLGGTGRETQYF. The CDR3 DNA follows: TGTGCCAGCAGCTTAGGTGGGACAGGGCGGGAGACCCAGTACTTC.

The CDR3 reads CASSQGPTNYGYTF. The CDR3 DNA reads as TGTGCCAGCAGCCAAGGGCCCACTAACTATGGCTACACCTTC. The chain is built from TRBV3-1 (or the pseudogene TRBV3-2) and TRBJ1-2; D is unresolved. With 1 base removed from V and 0 bases from J, the gap between germline ends came to 6 bases. This CDR3 contains 14 residues. The germline V gene encodes CDR1 LGHDT and CDR2 YNNKEL (reference sequence).

The gene calls are TRBV5-1 and TRBJ2-2; D unclear. Germline V gene data show CDR1 as SGHRS and CDR2 as YFSETQ. Between the trimmed V and J ends, which lost 1 base and 5 bases, there was a span of 6 bases. This CDR3 contains 13 residues. The CDR3 nucleotides are TGCGCCAGCAGCTTGACTGAGACCGGGGAGCTGTTTTTT. Translation gives CASSLTETGELFF.

The chain employs TRBV14 and TRBJ1-4; possibly TRBD1 for D (5 bases). Germline V gives CDR1 SGHDN, CDR2 FVKESK. The CDR3 spans 13 residues. The V and J ends lost 4 bases and 5 bases respectively, with 8 bases between them. CDR3 DNA sequence: TGTGCCAGCAGCCGCGACAGAAATGAAAAACTGTTTTTT. This gives the protein CASSRDRNEKLFF.

The chain combines TRBV7-2 with TRBJ1-5; D not certain. The CDR3 is 13 residues long. The V gene's germline CDR1 is SGHTA and CDR2 FQGNSA. Between the trimmed V and J ends, which lost 2 bases and 7 bases, there was a span of 9 bases. In DNA, the CDR3 is TGTGCCAGCAGCTTAATATTGGTCCAGCCCCAGCATTTT. It is translated as CASSLILVQPQHF.

This chain connects TRBV19 to TRBJ2-7; D is possibly TRBD1 (6 bases). Trimming took off 1 base at V and 0 bases at J, with 16 bases between the two ends. The germline gives CDR1 LNHDA, CDR2 SQIVND (reference sequence). The CDR3 is 17 amino acids. The CDR3 DNA sequence: TGTGCCAGTAGTATAGTCGACAGGTTCTCGGGCTCCTACGAGCAGTACTTC. Amino acid sequence: CASSIVDRFSGSYEQYF.

This chain connects TRBV6-2 or TRBV6-3 to TRBJ2-1, with 16 bases fitting TRBD2. J gave up 7 bases and V 7 bases, and 4 bases lay outside the gene matches. CDR3 length equals 15 residues. Germline loops: CDR1 MNHEY, CDR2 SVGEGT. CDR3 region: CASNPGLAGGNEQFF. DNA of the CDR3: TGTGCCAGCAACCCGGGACTAGCGGGAGGGAATGAGCAGTTCTTC.

This clone was seen more than once but under ten times. The genes are TRBV19 and TRBJ2-1, with D possibly being TRBD1 (6 bases). Trimming shortened V by 3 bases and J by 0 bases, and 15 bases separated the two germline ends. The germline V gene has CDR1 LNHDA and CDR2 SQIVND (reference sequence). The CDR3 extends over 17 amino acids. This CDR3 is CASSISTGPLSYNEQFF. In DNA form, the CDR3 reads TGTGCCAGTAGTATCAGCACAGGGCCGCTCTCCTACAATGAGCAGTTCTTC.

The rearrangement joins TRBV19 to TRBJ2-3, with a weak D call TRBD2 (6 bases). V lost 6 bases and J lost 2, with 18 bases in between. Germline assignment: CDR1 LNHDA and CDR2 SQIVND (reference sequence). The CDR3 has 16 amino acids. The CDR3 nucleotides are TGTGCCAGTAGGCAACCGGGACTCGAACACACAGATACGCAGTATTTT. Translation: CASRQPGLEHTDTQYF. The full variable domain, with the rest looked up from reference TRBV19 and TRBJ2-3, is DGGITQSPKYLFRKEGQNVTLSCEQNLNHDAMYWYRQDPGQGLRLIYYSQIVNDFQKGDIAEGYSVSREKKESFPLTVTSAQKNPTAFYLCASRQPGLEHTDTQYFGPGTRLTVL.

The chain employs TRBV10-2 and TRBJ2-3, with D possibly being TRBD1 (6 bases). The CDR3 is 14 amino acids. Trimming left V 7 bases short and J 2 bases short, with 13 bases between. Germline CDR1 WSHSY, CDR2 SAAADI. The CDR3 nucleotides read TGCGCCAGCATGAGGGGGATTTTCACAGATACGCAGTATTTT. This encodes CASMRGIFTDTQYF.

J is TRBJ2-3 and V is TRBV18, with a tentative D call TRBD1 (6 bases). Per the germline V gene, CDR1 is KGHSH and CDR2 is LQKENI. V was pared by 3 bases and J by 5 bases, with 12 bases between. This CDR3 has 14 amino acids. The CDR3 DNA sequence: TGTGCCAGCTCACCCGGACAGCCCCGAGATACGCAGTATTTT. The encoded protein is CASSPGQPRDTQYF.

The CDR3 loop reads CASSSVGTFNEQFF. CDR3 nucleotides: TGTGCCAGCAGCTCAGTGGGGACCTTCAATGAGCAGTTCTTC. J is TRBJ2-1 and V is TRBV9; D may match TRBD1 or TRBD2 (5 bases each). In germline, CDR1 is SGDLS, CDR2 YYNGEE. The CDR3 loop spans 14 amino acids. The V end was cut by 4 bases, the J end by 6 bases, with 14 bases between.

V and J are TRBV5-6 and TRBJ2-2; D unclear. V gave up 6 bases and J gave up 4 bases, with 16 bases separating them. Germline CDR1 reads SGHDT; CDR2 reads YYEEEE. The CDR3 is made up of 15 amino acids. Written as DNA, the CDR3 is TGTGCCAGCAACTCCCCTGTGGCTTCCACCGGGGAGCTGTTTTTT. Translating gives CASNSPVASTGELFF.